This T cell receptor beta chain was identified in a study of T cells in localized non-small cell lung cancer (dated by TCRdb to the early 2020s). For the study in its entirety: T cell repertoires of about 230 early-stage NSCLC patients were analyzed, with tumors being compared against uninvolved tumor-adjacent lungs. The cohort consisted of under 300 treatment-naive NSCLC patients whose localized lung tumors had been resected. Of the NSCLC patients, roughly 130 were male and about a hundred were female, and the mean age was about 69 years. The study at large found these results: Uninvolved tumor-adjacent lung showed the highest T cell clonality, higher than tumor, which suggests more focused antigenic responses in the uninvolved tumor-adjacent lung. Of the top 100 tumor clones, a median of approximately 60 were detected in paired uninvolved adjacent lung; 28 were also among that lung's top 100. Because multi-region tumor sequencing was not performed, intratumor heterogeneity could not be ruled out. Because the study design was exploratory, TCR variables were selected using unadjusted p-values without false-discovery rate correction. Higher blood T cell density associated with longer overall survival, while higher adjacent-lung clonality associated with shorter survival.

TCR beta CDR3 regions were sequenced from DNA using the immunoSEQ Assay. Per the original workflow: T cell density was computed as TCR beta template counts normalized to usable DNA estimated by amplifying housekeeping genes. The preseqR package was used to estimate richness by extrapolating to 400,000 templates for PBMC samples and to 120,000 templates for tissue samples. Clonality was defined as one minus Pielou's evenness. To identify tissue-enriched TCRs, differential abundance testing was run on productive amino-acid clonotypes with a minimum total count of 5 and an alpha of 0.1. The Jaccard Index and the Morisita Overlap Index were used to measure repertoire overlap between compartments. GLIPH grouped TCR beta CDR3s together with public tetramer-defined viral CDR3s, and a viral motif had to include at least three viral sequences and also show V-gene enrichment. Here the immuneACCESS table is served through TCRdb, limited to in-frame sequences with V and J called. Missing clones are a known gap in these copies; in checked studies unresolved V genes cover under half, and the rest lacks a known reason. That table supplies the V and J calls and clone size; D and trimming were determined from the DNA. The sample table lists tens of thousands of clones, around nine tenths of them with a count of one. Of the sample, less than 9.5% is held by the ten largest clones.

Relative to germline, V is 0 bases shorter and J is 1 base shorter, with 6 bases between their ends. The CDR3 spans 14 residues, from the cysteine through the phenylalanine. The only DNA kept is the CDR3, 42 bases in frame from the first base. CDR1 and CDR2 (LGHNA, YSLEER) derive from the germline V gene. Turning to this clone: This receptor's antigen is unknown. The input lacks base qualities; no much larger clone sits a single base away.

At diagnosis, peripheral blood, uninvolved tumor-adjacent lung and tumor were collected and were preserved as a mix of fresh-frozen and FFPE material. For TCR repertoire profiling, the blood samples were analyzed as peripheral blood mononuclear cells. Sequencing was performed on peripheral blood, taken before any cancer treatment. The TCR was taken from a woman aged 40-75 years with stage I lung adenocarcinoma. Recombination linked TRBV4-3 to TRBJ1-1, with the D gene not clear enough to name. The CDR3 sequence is CASSQDRGNTEAFF. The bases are TGCGCCAGCAGCCAAGATCGAGGGAACACTGAAGCTTTCTTT.